This T cell receptor (beta chain) was identified in a study of OX40 agonist ivuxolimab in advanced cancers. For the study at large: Hepatocellular carcinoma, melanoma, renal cell or head and neck cancer occurred in dose-escalation patients. Broader study findings: Undetermined was the antigen specificity of the expanded peripheral T cells.

Some clones are missing from TCRdb's copy, which holds only in-frame ones; the method was immunoSEQ multiplex PCR. The sample gives 55,000 to 75,000 clones, approximately 91% of which show up once; about 2.4% is in the top ten. A remark on this clone: Its antigen is undetermined.

Baseline was the first blood sampling point, followed by cycle 4 day 1 and cycle 7 day 1. V dropped 1 base and J dropped 1 base, with 7 bases sitting between them. Germline values: CDR1 SEHNR, CDR2 FQNEAQ (reference sequence). The CDR3 is made up of 14 amino acids. V and J are TRBV7-9 and TRBJ1-1; D may be TRBD1 (6 bases). The source was CD4+ or CD8+ T cells sorted from blood, collected in a trial of the OX40 agonist ivuxolimab. The receptor comes from an adult with an advanced solid tumor such as melanoma, head and neck, liver or kidney cancer. CDR3 amino acids: CASSLEGGNTEAFF. The CDR3 bases are TGTGCCAGCAGCTTAGAGGGGGGGAACACTGAAGCTTTCTTT.